This TCR beta chain stems from a study of siplizumab effects on memory and regulatory T cells. Study results and caveats: Naive-or-memory phenotypes were unassignable for roughly 75-95% of proliferating CD4+ or CD8+ clones.

As to this clone: Its target is unknown. Other DNA sequences of this sample code for an identical CDR3.

Generated by immunoSEQ multiplex PCR, the TCRdb table keeps only in-frame clones and is missing some. This repertoire shows some 97,000 clones, more than 85% found once; its top ten account for 0.14% to 0.15%. This CDR3 has 14 residues. Germline V gene lookup returns CDR1 SGHTA and CDR2 FQGTGA. The trim removed 5 bases at V and 6 bases at J, leaving 4 bases unmatched. The receptor's source is a human donor in good health. Sequences were obtained from CD4+ T cells sorted from blood. This chain connects TRBV7-3 to TRBJ2-1, with 10 bases fitting TRBD2. For the CDR3, the DNA is TGTGCCAGCAGCCCCGGACTAGCGGTCAATGAGCAGTTCTTC. Its translation is CASSPGLAVNEQFF.